One and the same sample provided the 6 T cell receptor beta chains below, sequenced in a study of cytomegalovirus exposure and HLA in healthy donors. The PCR contained 60 Vbeta and 13 Jbeta primers. Measured with immunoSEQ multiplex PCR; TCRdb has only the in-frame clones, and not every one. The data contain over 150,000 clones, around 80% of them singletons. The sequenced sample was PBMCs. The receptors come from a man aged 25-45 years in good health and CMV-seropositive.

This clone has a handful of counts. V and J are TRBV29-1 and TRBJ2-7; 10 nucleotides agree with TRBD2. The germline gives CDR1 SQVTM, CDR2 ANQGSEA. The CDR3 length is 16 residues. Unmatched junction bases numbered 13, after V lost 6 bases and J lost 2 bases. The CDR3 sequence: CSVGELAGSSPYEQYF. CDR3 in DNA: TGCAGCGTGGGGGAACTAGCGGGGTCCTCACCCTACGAGCAGTACTTC.

V usage is TRBV18 and J usage is TRBJ2-7; 9 bases fit TRBD2. Germline CDR1 is KGHSH and CDR2 is LQKENI. This CDR3 comprises 15 residues. After removal of 3 bases from V and 6 bases from J, the junction contained 9 bases not matched to a gene. This CDR3 reads CASSPPQASGVEQYF. Here the CDR3 DNA reads TGTGCCAGCTCACCTCCCCAAGCTAGCGGGGTCGAGCAGTACTTC.

This chain uses TRBV15 with TRBJ1-2, with 7 bases fitting TRBD1. Germline V gene sequence: CDR1 LNHNV, CDR2 YYDKDF (reference sequence). This CDR3 contains 16 residues. The J segment lost 4 bases and the V segment lost 3 bases, leaving 11 bases of the junction unmatched. CDR3 DNA sequence: TGTGCCACCAGCAGTGCCCCCCTGACAGGGATCTATGGCTACACCTTC. This encodes CATSSAPLTGIYGYTF. The full variable domain, with the rest looked up from reference TRBV15 and TRBJ1-2, is DAMVIQNPRYQVTQFGKPVTLSCSQTLNHNVMYWYQQKSSQAPKLLFHYYDKDFNNEADTPDNFQSRRPNTSFCFLDIRSPGLGDTAMYLCATSSAPLTGIYGYTFGSGTRLTVV.

This clone was observed once. This chain uses TRBV4-1 with TRBJ1-4, with D possibly TRBD1 on 6 matching bases. This CDR3 contains 17 residues. Per germline, CDR1 MGHRA and CDR2 YSYEKL. Trimming removed 0 bases at V and 3 bases at J, with 14 bases between. DNA for the CDR3: TGCGCCAGCAGCCAAGACCCAGGGACAAGTGCTAATGAAAAACTGTTTTTT. It codes for CASSQDPGTSANEKLFF.

The rearrangement uses TRBV7-8 and TRBJ2-7; the match to TRBD2 covers 8 bases. Germline CDR1 SGHVS, CDR2 FQNEAQ. This CDR3 has 15 residues. The ends lost 1 base at V and 5 bases at J; junction bases unmatched: 7. The CDR3 nucleotides are TGTGCCAGCAGCTTAGGGTATAGCGGGAACGACGAGCAGTACTTC. Protein: CASSLGYSGNDEQYF.

This chain uses TRBV5-6 with TRBJ2-1; 9 bases fit TRBD2. CDR1 SGHDT and CDR2 YYEEEE come from the germline V gene. Unmatched junction bases numbered 6, after V lost 2 bases and J lost 9 bases. CDR3 size: 14 residues. For the CDR3, the DNA is TGTGCCAGCAGCTTCCTCTATAGCGGGAGTGAGCAGTTCTTC. Translation gives CASSFLYSGSEQFF.